The 6 T cell receptor beta chains below come from one sample, sequenced in a study of T-cell reconstitution after alpha-beta-depleted transplantation in children. Preparing the TCRbeta library involved the use of unique molecular identifiers. TCRdb re-analysed the PCR reads in MiXCR, keeping a single row per CDR3 protein. Here the sample spans about 460,000 distinct CDR3 sequences, 9.5% to 15% being singletons. This material consisted of PBMCs from the stem cell graft donor, taken from the stem cell graft. The receptors originated from a human donor who donated a stem cell graft to a child with combined immunodeficiency.

The J gene is TRBJ2-7, the V gene TRBV6-5; D perhaps matches TRBD1 (6 bases). V lost 2 bases and J lost 3, with 23 bases in between. Germline CDR1 reads MNHEY; CDR2 reads SVGAGI. The CDR3 loop spans 18 amino acids. CDR3 amino acids: CASSYHFPRDTSNYEQYF. The CDR3 nucleotides are TGTGCCAGCAGTTACCACTTCCCCCGGGACACATCAAACTACGAGCAGTACTTC.

V usage is TRBV5-1 and J usage is TRBJ2-1, with TRBD1 matching 7 bases. Trimming at V came to 5 bases and at J to 6 bases, leaving 11 bases not matched to a gene. This CDR3 is 15 amino acids long. Per germline, CDR1 SGHRS and CDR2 YFSETQ. The CDR3 region is CASSYSGQAINEQFF. CDR3 nucleotides: TGCGCCAGCAGTTATTCAGGACAGGCGATCAATGAGCAGTTCTTC.

This clonotype was detected a few times. The genes are TRBV10-3 and TRBJ1-2; D might be TRBD1 (5 bases). The germline V and J ends were trimmed by 2 bases and 5 bases, with 15 bases remaining between them. CDR1 and CDR2 (germline): ENHRY, SYGVKD. CDR3 length: 15 residues. In DNA, the CDR3 is TGTGCCATCAGTGAGAGGCCCAGGGAGGAGTATGGCTACACCTTC. Amino acids: CAISERPREEYGYTF.

This clonotype has ten or more counts. The chain combines TRBV29-1 with TRBJ2-5; TRBD1 matches at 8 bases. Germline CDR1 is SQVTM and CDR2 is ANQGSEA. V dropped 2 bases and J dropped 6; count of bases not matched to a gene: 5. The CDR3 contains 13 residues. The CDR3 protein is CSVEQGAMKTQYF. CDR3 sequence (DNA): TGCAGCGTTGAACAGGGGGCTATGAAGACCCAGTACTTC.

This clonotype was detected only a few times. The CDR3 sequence: CASRTTSSGANVLTF. In nucleotides, the CDR3 is TGTGCCAGTAGAACGACTAGTTCTGGGGCCAACGTCCTGACTTTC. The chain is built from TRBV19 and TRBJ2-6; a weak D match, TRBD2 (6 bases). Trimming left V 6 bases short and J 1 base short, with 10 bases between. The CDR3 is made up of 15 amino acids. CDR1 is LNHDA, CDR2 SQIVND, per germline (reference sequence).

This clonotype has a count of ten or more. The chain carries TRBV20-1 and TRBJ2-7, with 12 bases aligning to TRBD1. Germline V gene lookup returns CDR1 DFQATT and CDR2 SNEGSKA (reference sequence). Trimming removed 1 base from V and 5 bases from J; junction bases left unmatched: 3. The CDR3 runs to 14 residues. The CDR3 reads CSARVGTGGNEQYF. Written as DNA, the CDR3 is TGCAGTGCTAGAGTGGGGACAGGGGGCAACGAGCAGTACTTC.